This entry lists 14 T cell receptor beta chains sequenced from one sample in a study of T cell responses to AZD1222 COVID-19 vaccine. The data were produced by immunoSEQ multiplex PCR, yet TCRdb's version contains in-frame clones alone and is incomplete. The sample holds 95,000 to 110,000 clones; 89% are singletons and the top ten take over 15%. Sequenced material: peripheral blood, taken on day 0 of AZD1222 vaccination. The origin of the receptors is an adult in good health.

The chain combines TRBV19 with TRBJ1-2; D is unclear. This CDR3 is built from 9 residues. CDR1 is LNHDA and CDR2 is SQIVND in the germline V gene (reference sequence). V lost 9 bases and J 11 bases, leaving 10 bases between the germline ends. The CDR3 here is CASGEGYTF. The DNA for the CDR3 is TGTGCCAGCGGGGAAGGTTACACCTTC.

The chain has TRBV2 and TRBJ2-7, with D perhaps matching TRBD2 (5 bases). The CDR3 runs to 12 residues. V gave up 7 bases and J gave up 4 bases, with 11 bases separating them. Germline CDR1 SNHLY, CDR2 FYNNEI. The CDR3 sequence is CASTADLYEQYF. CDR3 DNA sequence: TGTGCCAGCACGGCGGACTTGTACGAGCAGTACTTC.

The chain uses TRBV7-9 and TRBJ1-5, with D tentatively TRBD1 (5 bases). CDR1 SEHNR and CDR2 FQNEAQ come from the germline V gene (reference sequence). V was trimmed by 5 bases and J by 3 bases, leaving 14 bases between them. The CDR3 consists of 15 residues. CDR3 protein: CASSTGEDDNQPQHF. CDR3 sequence (DNA): TGTGCCAGCAGCACGGGGGAGGATGACAATCAGCCCCAGCATTTT. The whole variable domain, filled in from reference TRBV7-9 and TRBJ1-5, reads DTGVSQNPRHKITKRGQNVTFRCDPISEHNRLYWYRQTLGQGPEFLTYFQNEAQLEKSRLLSDRFSAERPKGSFSTLEIQRTEQGDSAMYLCASSTGEDDNQPQHFGDGTRLSIL.

V and J are TRBV9 and TRBJ1-1; no clear D gene. The CDR3 length is 15 residues. Trimming cost V 3 bases and J 0 bases, with 12 bases left between them. In germline, CDR1 is SGDLS, CDR2 YYNGEE. Here the CDR3 DNA reads TGTGCCAGCAGCGGATCTGACCCTATGAACACTGAAGCTTTCTTT. Translating it yields CASSGSDPMNTEAFF.

The chain joins TRBV7-9 to TRBJ2-3; D is perhaps TRBD1 (6 bases). CDR3 length equals 14 residues. CDR1 is SEHNR and CDR2 is FQNEAQ in the germline V gene (reference sequence). The ends were cut back, 5 bases at V and 2 bases at J, with 11 bases in the middle. The CDR3 DNA reads TGTGCCAGCAGCCCGGACAGCTCCACAGATACGCAGTATTTT. Its translation: CASSPDSSTDTQYF.

The gene calls are TRBV19 and TRBJ1-5, with 11 bases lining up with TRBD1. This CDR3 region has 15 residues. The ends lost 6 bases at V and 6 bases at J; junction bases unmatched: 7. Germline CDR1 reads LNHDA; CDR2 reads SQIVND (reference sequence). The CDR3 sequence is CASRLGTGGVQPQHF. CDR3 bases: TGTGCCAGTAGATTAGGGACAGGGGGGGTTCAGCCCCAGCATTTT.

In its sample, this clone was seen once. The V gene is TRBV5-1, the J gene TRBJ1-2; D is unresolved. The CDR3 is 12 amino acids. Trimming left V 4 bases short and J 2 bases short, with 6 bases between. CDR1 SGHRS and CDR2 YFSETQ come from the germline V gene. The CDR3 region has the DNA TGCGCCAGCAGCACCGACAACTATGGCTACACCTTC. This encodes CASSTDNYGYTF. The variable domain in full, completed from reference TRBV5-1 and TRBJ1-2, reads KAGVTQTPRYLIKTRGQQVTLSCSPISGHRSVSWYQQTPGQGLQFLFEYFSETQRNKGNFPGRFSGRQFSNSRSEMNVSTLELGDSALYLCASSTDNYGYTFGSGTRLTVV.

This chain links TRBV14 with TRBJ1-2, with D possibly matching TRBD1 (6 bases). The germline CDR1 and CDR2 sequences are SGHDN and FVKESK. CDR3 length equals 13 residues. The V end was cut by 5 bases, the J end by 7 bases, with 14 bases between. The CDR3 loop is CASSGHRAGGYTF. CDR3 DNA sequence: TGTGCCAGCAGCGGACACAGGGCTGGTGGCTACACCTTC.

CDR3 nucleotides: TGCGCCAGCAGCTTGCACCAGAACACCGGGGAGCTGTTTTTT. Encoded protein: CASSLHQNTGELFF. The chain is built from TRBV5-1 and TRBJ2-2; D unclear. The germline V and J ends were trimmed by 1 base and 1 base, with 5 bases remaining between them. This CDR3 has 14 amino acids. Germline V gives CDR1 SGHRS, CDR2 YFSETQ.

The chain employs TRBV6-5 and TRBJ1-1; D is undetermined. Deletions cut 4 bases from V and 1 base from J, with 7 bases between. This CDR3 is built from 13 residues. Germline CDR1 MNHEY, CDR2 SVGAGI. The CDR3, as DNA: TGTGCCAGCAGTTTCCTACAGAACACTGAAGCTTTCTTT. Amino acids: CASSFLQNTEAFF.

CDR3 region: CASSETSVTDTQYF. The DNA of the CDR3 is TGTGCCAGCAGCGAGACTAGTGTAACAGATACGCAGTATTTT. The chain links TRBV5-5 to TRBJ2-3, with D possibly being TRBD2 (6 bases). Germline CDR1 SGHKS, CDR2 YYEKEE (reference sequence). The CDR3 is made up of 14 amino acids. V gave up 4 bases and J gave up 3 bases, with 12 bases separating them.

A remark on this clone: One end of the junction fails to match germline, which may point to a read error. The chain has TRBV6-1 and TRBJ2-7; D not certain. There are 15 residues in the CDR3. The germline CDR1 and CDR2 sequences are MNHNS and SASEGT. This chain's CDR3 is CASREGILGSYEQYF. Here the CDR3 DNA reads TGTGCCAGCAGGGAAGGTATCCTTGGGTCCTACGAGCAGTACTTC.

V and J are TRBV5-1 and TRBJ1-1, with TRBD1 matching 8 bases. V gave up 5 bases and J gave up 3 bases; unmatched junction bases: 6. The germline V gene encodes CDR1 SGHRS and CDR2 YFSETQ. The CDR3 is 14 residues long. CDR3 sequence reads: CASRKTGDHTEAFF. The CDR3 DNA reads TGCGCCAGCAGGAAGACAGGGGATCACACTGAAGCTTTCTTT.

The rearrangement uses TRBV19 and TRBJ2-7, with a tentative D call TRBD1 (6 bases). The CDR3 runs 13 residues. The germline gives CDR1 LNHDA, CDR2 SQIVND (reference sequence). V dropped 4 bases and J dropped 3 bases, with 10 bases sitting between them. CDR3 sequence reads: CASSTQQGYEQYF. In DNA form, the CDR3 reads TGTGCCAGTAGTACCCAACAGGGCTACGAGCAGTACTTC.